This T cell receptor beta chain appears in the sequencing data of a study of human T cells and chemical hapten exposure. The length of the CDR3 is 12 residues. The germline gives CDR1 SGHVS, CDR2 FQNEAQ. Trimming removed 3 bases from V and 6 bases from J, with 5 bases in between. The time point was: patch test 3, about 24 weeks after DPC sensitization. The treatment: therapeutic diphenylcyclopropenone sensitization with weekly scalp DPC. Each CDR3 protein gets one entry after TCRdb re-called the RACE reads with MiXCR. The table includes approximately 110,000 distinct CDR3 sequences, less than 40% detected once.

This TCR was sampled from a man aged 35 to 55 with alopecia areata. Some clones in this sample may be carry-over from other donors' samples. This material consisted of whole blood, taken in connection with sensitization to the hapten diphenylcyclopropenone (DPC). The chain employs TRBV7-8 and TRBJ1-4; D is ambiguous. The CDR3 loop is CASSLHDEKLFF. The CDR3 DNA reads as TGTGCCAGCAGCTTGCATGATGAAAAACTGTTTTTT.